This TCR beta chain was captured in a study of human T cells and chemical hapten exposure. The CDR3 consists of 16 residues. CDR1 and CDR2 from the germline V gene are MNHEY and SVGEGT. Trimming took off 6 bases at V and 0 bases at J, with 17 bases between the two ends. By frequency in the sample, this clonotype is medium-sized. Time point meaning: patch test 1, 2 weeks after DPC sensitization. As for treatment: therapeutic diphenylcyclopropenone sensitization with weekly scalp DPC. In every case, blood was obtained before the patch test was applied. A single record per CDR3 protein comes from TCRdb applying MiXCR to the RACE reads. The sample has 150,000 to 200,000 distinct CDR3 sequences; more than 14% are singletons.

The chain links TRBV6-2 or TRBV6-3 to TRBJ1-1, with D maybe TRBD1 (6 bases). Sequenced material: whole blood, taken in connection with sensitization to the hapten diphenylcyclopropenone (DPC). The TCR was taken from a woman between 25 and 40 years old with alopecia areata. Some clones in this sample may be carry-over from other donors' samples. The CDR3 sequence is CASSAETGSMNTEAFF. Here the CDR3 DNA reads TGTGCCAGCAGCGCTGAGACAGGAAGCATGAACACTGAAGCTTTCTTT.